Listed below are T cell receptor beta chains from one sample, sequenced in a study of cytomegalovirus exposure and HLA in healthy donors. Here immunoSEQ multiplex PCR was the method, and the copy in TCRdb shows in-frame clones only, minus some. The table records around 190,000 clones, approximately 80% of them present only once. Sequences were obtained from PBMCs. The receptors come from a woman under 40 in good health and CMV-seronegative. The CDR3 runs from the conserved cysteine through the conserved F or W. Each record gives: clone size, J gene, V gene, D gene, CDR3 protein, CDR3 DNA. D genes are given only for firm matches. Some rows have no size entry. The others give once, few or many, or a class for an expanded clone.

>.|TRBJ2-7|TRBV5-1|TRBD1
CASSGGQTSSYEQYF
TGCGCCAGCAGCGGGGGACAGACCAGCTCCTACGAGCAGTACTTC
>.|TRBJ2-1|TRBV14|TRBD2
CASSHPSSGTSGLSSYNEQFF
TGTGCCAGCAGCCACCCTAGCTCCGGGACTAGCGGCCTAAGCTCCTACAATGAGCAGTTCTTC
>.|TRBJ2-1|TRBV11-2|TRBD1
CASNRDRGMLDEQFF
TGTGCCAGCAACCGGGACAGGGGTATGTTGGACGAGCAGTTCTTC
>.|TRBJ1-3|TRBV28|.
CASSLQGYSGNTIYF
TGTGCCAGCAGTCTCCAGGGGTACTCTGGAAACACCATATATTTT
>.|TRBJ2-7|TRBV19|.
CASSIRGTYEQYF
TGTGCCAGTAGTATCCGGGGTACCTACGAGCAGTACTTC
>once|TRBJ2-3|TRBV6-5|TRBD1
CASSHRGYTDTQYF
TGTGCCAGCAGTCACAGGGGCTACACAGATACGCAGTATTTT
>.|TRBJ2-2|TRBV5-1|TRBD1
CASSEQGTNTGELFF
TGCGCCAGCTCCGAACAGGGGACAAACACCGGGGAGCTGTTTTTT
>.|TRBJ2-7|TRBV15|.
CATSRDITGSSYEQYF
TGTGCCACCAGCAGAGATATAACGGGGAGCTCCTACGAGCAGTACTTC
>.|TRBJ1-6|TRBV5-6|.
CASRSGGSYNSPLHF
TGTGCCAGCAGATCGGGGGGGTCCTATAATTCACCCCTCCACTTT
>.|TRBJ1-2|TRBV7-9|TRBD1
CASSSGQGLWGYTF
TGTGCCAGCAGCTCCGGACAGGGCTTATGGGGCTACACCTTC
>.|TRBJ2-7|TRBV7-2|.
CASSLVASYEQYF
TGTGCCAGCAGCTTAGTAGCCTCCTACGAGCAGTACTTC
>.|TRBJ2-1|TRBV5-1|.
CASTPRDLTNEQFF
TGCGCCAGCACCCCACGGGACTTAACTAATGAGCAGTTCTTC
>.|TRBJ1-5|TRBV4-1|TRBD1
CASSLRGQGEPPQHF
TGCGCCAGCAGCCTCCGCGGACAGGGTGAACCACCACAGCATTTT
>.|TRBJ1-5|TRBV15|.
CATSRAAAGGGNQPQHF
TGTGCCACCAGCAGGGCCGCGGCGGGGGGTGGCAATCAGCCCCAGCATTTT
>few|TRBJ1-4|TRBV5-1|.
CASRSAFVEKLFF
TGCGCCAGCAGGAGCGCATTCGTGGAAAAACTGTTTTTT
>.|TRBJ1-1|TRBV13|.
CASSGLTANTEAFF
TGTGCCAGCAGCGGATTGACAGCGAACACTGAAGCTTTCTTT
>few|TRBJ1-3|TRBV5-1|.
CASSLSVLYSGNTIYF
TGCGCCAGCAGCTTGTCAGTTTTGTACTCTGGAAACACCATATATTTT
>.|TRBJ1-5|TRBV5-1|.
CASSLGTSYNQPQHF
TGCGCCAGCAGCTTGGGGACAAGCTATAATCAGCCCCAGCATTTT
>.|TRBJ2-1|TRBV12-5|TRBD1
CASGLFGQGGEQFF
TGTGCTAGTGGTTTGTTTGGACAGGGGGGTGAGCAGTTCTTC
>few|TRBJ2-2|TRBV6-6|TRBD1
CASSHPGTGGSGELFF
TGTGCCAGCAGCCATCCCGGGACAGGGGGTTCGGGGGAGCTGTTTTTT
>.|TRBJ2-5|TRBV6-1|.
CASSETSSAGETQYF
TGTGCCAGCAGTGAAACGTCTAGCGCCGGGGAGACCCAGTACTTC
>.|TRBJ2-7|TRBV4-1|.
CASSQDQTGLEEQYF
TGCGCCAGCAGCCAAGACCAAACCGGACTGGAAGAGCAGTACTTC
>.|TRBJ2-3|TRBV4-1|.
CASSQENRPTTHPDTQYF
TGCGCCAGCAGCCAAGAAAACAGGCCCACCACACACCCAGATACGCAGTATTTT